One and the same sample provided the 20 T cell receptor beta chains below, sequenced in a study of blood T cell repertoires in COVID-19. The assay was immunoSEQ multiplex PCR, and TCRdb's table has in-frame clones only and misses some. The profile shows some 49,000 clones, 70% to 90% of them singletons. Sequenced material: peripheral blood. The receptors here all came from a human donor in a cohort sampled during active COVID-19.

The chain uses TRBV7-9 and TRBJ1-2; tentative D call: TRBD1 (6 bases). This CDR3 is built from 15 residues. CDR1 is SEHNR and CDR2 is FQNEAQ in the germline V gene (reference sequence). Trimming removed 2 bases from V and 0 bases from J, with 10 bases in between. This chain's CDR3 is CASSLSGAANYGYTF. CDR3 nucleotide sequence: TGTGCCAGCAGCTTATCAGGGGCCGCTAACTATGGCTACACCTTC.

This clone ranks as medium-sized. The chain carries TRBV18 and TRBJ1-3; a weak D match, TRBD1 (5 bases). CDR1 and CDR2 from the germline V gene are KGHSH and LQKENI. The germline V and J ends were trimmed by 3 bases and 0 bases, with 6 bases remaining between them. The CDR3 has 14 residues. The CDR3 sequence is CASSPDNSGNTIYF. The CDR3 nucleotides read TGTGCCAGCTCACCGGACAACTCTGGAAACACCATATATTTT.

This sequence joins TRBV12-5 and TRBJ2-1; a weak D match, TRBD2 (5 bases). The V end lost 5 bases, the J end lost 10 bases, and 15 bases lay between the germline ends. Germline values: CDR1 LGHNT, CDR2 FRNRAP. The CDR3 loop spans 13 amino acids. This chain's CDR3 is CASGGGPEGEQFF. CDR3 nucleotide sequence: TGTGCTAGTGGTGGCGGCCCCGAGGGCGAGCAGTTCTTC.

The chain couples TRBV3-1 (or the pseudogene TRBV3-2) to TRBJ2-1, with a weak D call TRBD2 (5 bases). The CDR3 loop spans 15 amino acids. Germline-derived CDR1 and CDR2 are LGHDT and YNNKEL (reference sequence). V dropped 0 bases and J dropped 3 bases, with 9 bases sitting between them. The CDR3, as DNA: TGTGCCAGCAGCCAAGATATCGGGAACTACAATGAGCAGTTCTTC. Translation gives CASSQDIGNYNEQFF.

V and J are TRBV29-1 and TRBJ2-3; the D is unclear. The CDR3 has 16 residues. The V gene's germline CDR1 is SQVTM and CDR2 ANQGSEA. V lost 0 bases to trimming and J lost 0 bases, with 13 bases between them. CDR3 in amino acids: CSVEDARIASTDTQYF. CDR3 DNA: TGCAGCGTTGAAGATGCCCGCATAGCTAGCACAGATACGCAGTATTTT.

The chain is built from TRBV15 and TRBJ1-5; D is unresolved. V was shortened by 4 bases and J by 4 bases, with 17 bases between the two germline ends. The CDR3 totals 16 residues. Germline loops: CDR1 LNHNV, CDR2 YYDKDF (reference sequence). CDR3 region: CATSTPTVLSNQPQHF. As DNA, the CDR3 is TGTGCCACCAGCACCCCAACAGTCCTTAGTAATCAGCCCCAGCATTTT.

The V and J genes are TRBV5-4 and TRBJ1-1; D unresolved. Deletions cut 0 bases from V and 0 bases from J, with 9 bases between. CDR3 size: 15 residues. The germline CDR1 and CDR2 sequences are SGHNT and YYREEE (reference sequence). The CDR3 DNA reads as TGTGCCAGCAGCTTGGCGCTTGGCATGAACACTGAAGCTTTCTTT. Residues: CASSLALGMNTEAFF.

This clone has just a few counts. The sample has other DNA sequences that encode this CDR3 too. The V and J genes are TRBV18 and TRBJ2-7; TRBD1 aligns across 8 bases. Germline values: CDR1 KGHSH, CDR2 LQKENI. The J segment lost 1 base and the V segment lost 2 bases, leaving 4 bases of the junction unmatched. CDR3 length: 15 residues. The CDR3 nucleotides read TGTGCCAGCTCACCAGGGACAGGACGATCCTACGAGCAGTACTTC. It specifies CASSPGTGRSYEQYF.

A note on this clone: The junction shows a germline mismatch at one end, possibly a read error. The chain recombines TRBV4-3 with TRBJ2-3, with D possibly matching TRBD1 (6 bases). CDR3 length equals 12 residues. Germline V CDR1 and CDR2: LGHNA, YSLEER. CDR3 DNA: TGCGCCAGCAGCCAAGATGGGTTGGGACACCGATTT. It codes for CASSQDGLGHRF.

The chain has TRBV28 and TRBJ1-4; tentatively, D is TRBD1 (6 bases). The CDR3 has 15 amino acids. The V gene's germline CDR1 is MDHEN and CDR2 SYDVKM. Trimming removed 1 base at V and 8 bases at J, with 14 bases between. This CDR3 reads CASSLSTGFGEKLFF. The DNA for the CDR3 is TGTGCCAGCAGTTTATCAACAGGGTTCGGGGAAAAACTGTTTTTT.

The rearrangement joins TRBV28 to TRBJ2-5; D unclear. Germline lookup yields CDR1 MDHEN and CDR2 SYDVKM. V was shortened by 2 bases and J by 7 bases, with 11 bases between the two germline ends. The CDR3 contains 13 residues. Here the CDR3 DNA reads TGTGCCAGCAGTTTACTTCCTAGAGGGACCCAGTACTTC. This encodes CASSLLPRGTQYF.

This clone was picked up a small number of times. The genes are TRBV7-9 and TRBJ1-1, with D uncertain. The germline V and J ends were trimmed by 5 bases and 3 bases, with 7 bases remaining between them. Germline V gene lookup returns CDR1 SEHNR and CDR2 FQNEAQ (reference sequence). The CDR3 loop spans 12 amino acids. In DNA, the CDR3 is TGTGCCAGCAGCGCGGTCTACACTGAAGCTTTCTTT. Its translation: CASSAVYTEAFF.

This clone showed up just once. J is TRBJ1-5 and V is TRBV6-6, with 8 bases matching TRBD1. From germline, CDR1 is MNHNY and CDR2 SVGAGI (reference sequence). V dropped 2 bases and J dropped 2; count of bases not matched to a gene: 2. The CDR3 loop spans 15 amino acids. CDR3 DNA: TGTGCCAGCAGTTACGGGACAGGTGGCAATCAGCCCCAGCATTTT. It yields the protein CASSYGTGGNQPQHF.

This sequence joins TRBV7-2 and TRBJ1-1; D is ambiguous. CDR1 and CDR2 from the germline V gene are SGHTA and FQGNSA. The CDR3 has 13 amino acids. V dropped 1 base and J dropped 2 bases, with 5 bases sitting between them. DNA of the CDR3: TGTGCCAGCAGCTTAGGCAGAAACACTGAAGCTTTCTTT. It encodes CASSLGRNTEAFF.

This clone was picked up one time. The chain has TRBV3-1 (or the pseudogene TRBV3-2) and TRBJ1-3, with D hard to call. This CDR3 comprises 15 residues. Between the trimmed V and J ends, which lost 3 bases and 2 bases, there was a span of 11 bases. Germline-derived CDR1 and CDR2 are LGHDT and YNNKEL (reference sequence). CDR3 sequence: CASSHREGTGNTIYF. The CDR3 DNA follows: TGTGCCAGCAGCCATCGGGAGGGTACTGGAAACACCATATATTTT.

This sequence joins TRBV6-5 and TRBJ2-3; D possibly corresponds to TRBD2 (6 bases). The CDR3 has 14 residues. Trimming shortened V by 2 bases and J by 7 bases, and 13 bases separated the two germline ends. The germline gives CDR1 MNHEY, CDR2 SVGAGI. CDR3 nucleotide sequence: TGTGCCAGCAGTTACCGGGAGAGAGAAAATACGCAGTATTTT. Protein sequence: CASSYRERENTQYF.

CDR3 protein: CASSEAQRTQHQETQYF. For the CDR3, the DNA is TGTGCCAGCAGTGAAGCGCAAAGAACACAACACCAAGAGACCCAGTACTTC. This chain connects TRBV2 to TRBJ2-5; the D is unclear. Germline V gives CDR1 SNHLY, CDR2 FYNNEI. Trimming took off 0 bases at V and 0 bases at J, with 14 bases between the two ends. The length of the CDR3 is 17 residues.

The chain has TRBV19 and TRBJ1-4; 9 bases fit TRBD1. The CDR3 length is 14 residues. Germline V lookup: CDR1 LNHDA, CDR2 SQIVND (reference sequence). With 7 bases clipped from V and 7 bases from J, the junction kept 7 bases outside the gene matches. This CDR3 reads CASTHRGRGEKLFF. The CDR3 DNA is TGTGCCAGTACCCACAGGGGGCGAGGTGAAAAACTGTTTTTT.

In its sample, this clone ranks as medium-sized. This chain links TRBV7-2 with TRBJ1-1; D is unresolved. Germline V gives CDR1 SGHTA, CDR2 FQGNSA. The length of the CDR3 is 13 residues. Trimming stripped 1 base from V and 0 bases from J, with 3 bases between. As DNA, the CDR3 is TGTGCCAGCAGCTTAGACATGAACACTGAAGCTTTCTTT. Translation gives CASSLDMNTEAFF.

V is TRBV7-9 and J is TRBJ1-1; TRBD1 matches 7 bases. The trim removed 0 bases at V and 5 bases at J, leaving 6 bases unmatched. The CDR3 has 15 amino acids. Looked up from germline, CDR1 is SEHNR and CDR2 is FQNEAQ (reference sequence). The DNA for the CDR3 is TGTGCCAGCAGCTTAGCATCAGGGGGAGGAACTGAAGCTTTCTTT. This sequence encodes CASSLASGGGTEAFF.